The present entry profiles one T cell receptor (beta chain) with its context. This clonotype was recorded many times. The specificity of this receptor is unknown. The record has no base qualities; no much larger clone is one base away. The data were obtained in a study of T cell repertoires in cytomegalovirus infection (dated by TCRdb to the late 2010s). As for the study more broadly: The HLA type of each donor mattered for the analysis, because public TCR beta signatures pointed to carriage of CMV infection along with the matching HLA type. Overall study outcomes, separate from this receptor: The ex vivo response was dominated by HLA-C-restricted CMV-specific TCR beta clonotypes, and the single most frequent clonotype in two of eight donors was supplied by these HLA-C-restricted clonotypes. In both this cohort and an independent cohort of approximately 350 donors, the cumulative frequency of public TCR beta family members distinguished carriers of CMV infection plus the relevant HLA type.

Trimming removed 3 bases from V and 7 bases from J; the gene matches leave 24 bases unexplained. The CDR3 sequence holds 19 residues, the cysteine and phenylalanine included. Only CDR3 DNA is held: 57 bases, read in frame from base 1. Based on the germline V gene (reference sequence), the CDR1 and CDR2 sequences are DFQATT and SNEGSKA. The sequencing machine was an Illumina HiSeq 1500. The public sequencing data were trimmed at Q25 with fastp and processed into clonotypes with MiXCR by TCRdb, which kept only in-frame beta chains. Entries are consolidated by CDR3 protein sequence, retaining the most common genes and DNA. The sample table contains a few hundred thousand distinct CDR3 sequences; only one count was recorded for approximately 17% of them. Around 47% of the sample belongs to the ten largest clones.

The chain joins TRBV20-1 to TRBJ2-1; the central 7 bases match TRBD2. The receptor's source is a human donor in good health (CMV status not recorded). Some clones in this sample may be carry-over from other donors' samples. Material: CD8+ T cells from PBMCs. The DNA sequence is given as TGCAGTGCTAGCCGTTTTGGGGCGGGGGAGGCCCCTGCTACTAATGAGCAGTTCTTC. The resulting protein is CSASRFGAGEAPATNEQFF.